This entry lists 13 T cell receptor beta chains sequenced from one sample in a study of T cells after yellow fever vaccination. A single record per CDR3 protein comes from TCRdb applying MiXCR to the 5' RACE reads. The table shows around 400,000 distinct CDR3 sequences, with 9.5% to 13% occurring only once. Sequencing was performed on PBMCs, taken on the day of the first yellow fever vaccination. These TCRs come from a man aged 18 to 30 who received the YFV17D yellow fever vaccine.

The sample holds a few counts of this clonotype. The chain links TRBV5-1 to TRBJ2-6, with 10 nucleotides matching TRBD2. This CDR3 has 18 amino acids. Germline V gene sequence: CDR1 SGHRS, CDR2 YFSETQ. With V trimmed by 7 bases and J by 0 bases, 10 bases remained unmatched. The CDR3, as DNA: TGCGCCAGCCGCAGACTAGCGGGCTTTAGCTCTGGGGCCAACGTCCTGACTTTC. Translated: CASRRLAGFSSGANVLTF.

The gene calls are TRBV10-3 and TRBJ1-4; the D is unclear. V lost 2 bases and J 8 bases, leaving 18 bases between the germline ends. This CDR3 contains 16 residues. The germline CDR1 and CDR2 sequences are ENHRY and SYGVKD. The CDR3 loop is CAISELLPGPREKLFF. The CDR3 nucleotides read TGTGCCATCAGTGAGCTCCTGCCGGGCCCGAGGGAAAAACTGTTTTTT.

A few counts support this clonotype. The CDR3 here is CASSKGPTALSTEAFF. CDR3 nucleotides: TGTGCCAGCAGCAAAGGACCTACAGCGTTGAGCACTGAAGCTTTCTTT. The genes are TRBV21-1 and TRBJ1-1. TRBV21-1 is designated a pseudogene. The CDR3 is 16 amino acids.

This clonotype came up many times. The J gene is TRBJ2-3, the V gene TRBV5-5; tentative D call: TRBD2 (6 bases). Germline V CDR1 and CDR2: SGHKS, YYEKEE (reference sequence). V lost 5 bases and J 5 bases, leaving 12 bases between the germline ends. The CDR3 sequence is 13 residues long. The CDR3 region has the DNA TGTGCCAGCAGTCTTGCCGGGGGAGATACGCAGTATTTT. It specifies CASSLAGGDTQYF.

The DNA for the CDR3 is TGCAGTGCTACCCGGCCCTTTTCCGGGGCCAACGTCCTGACTTTC. Its translation is CSATRPFSGANVLTF. V gene TRBV20-1 combines with J gene TRBJ2-6; D is ambiguous. The V and J ends lost 4 bases and 4 bases respectively, with 14 bases between them. This CDR3 is built from 15 residues. Looked up from germline, CDR1 is DFQATT and CDR2 is SNEGSKA (reference sequence).

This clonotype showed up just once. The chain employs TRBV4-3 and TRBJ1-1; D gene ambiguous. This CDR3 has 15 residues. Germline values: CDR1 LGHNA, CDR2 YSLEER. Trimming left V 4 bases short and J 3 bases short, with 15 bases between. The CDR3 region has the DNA TGCGCCAGCAGCCCGGACCCCGGTGGGGACACTGAAGCTTTCTTT. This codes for CASSPDPGGDTEAFF.

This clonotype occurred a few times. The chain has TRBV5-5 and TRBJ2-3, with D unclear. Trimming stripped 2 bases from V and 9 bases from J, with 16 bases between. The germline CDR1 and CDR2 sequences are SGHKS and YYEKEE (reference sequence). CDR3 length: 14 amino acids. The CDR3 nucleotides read TGTGCCAGCAGCTTCGACATACCCCGGAACACGCAGTATTTT. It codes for CASSFDIPRNTQYF.

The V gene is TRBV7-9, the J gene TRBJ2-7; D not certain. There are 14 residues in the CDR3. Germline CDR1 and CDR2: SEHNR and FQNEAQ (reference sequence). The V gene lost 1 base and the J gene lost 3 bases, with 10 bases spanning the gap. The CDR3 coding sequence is TGTGCCAGCAGCTTAGTCGAGTCGGGCTACGAGCAGTACTTC. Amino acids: CASSLVESGYEQYF.

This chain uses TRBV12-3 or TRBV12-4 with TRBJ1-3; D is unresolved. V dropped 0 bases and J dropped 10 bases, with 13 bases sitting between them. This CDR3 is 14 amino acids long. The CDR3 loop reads CASSLARASGTIYF. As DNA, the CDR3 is TGTGCCAGCAGTTTAGCGCGGGCTTCCGGGACCATATATTTT.

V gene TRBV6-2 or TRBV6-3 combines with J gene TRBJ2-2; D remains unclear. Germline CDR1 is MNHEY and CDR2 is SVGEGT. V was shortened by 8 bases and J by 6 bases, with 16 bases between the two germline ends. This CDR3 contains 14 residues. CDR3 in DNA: TGTGCCAGCCGATTCCATCCCCAGGCCGGGGAGCTGTTTTTT. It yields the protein CASRFHPQAGELFF.

CDR3 sequence: CASSQSLGADSNQPQHF. CDR3 DNA: TGCGCCAGCAGCCAATCCTTGGGGGCAGATAGCAATCAGCCCCAGCATTTT. The chain links TRBV4-3 to TRBJ1-5, with D maybe TRBD1 (6 bases). Trimming left V 2 bases short and J 0 bases short, with 14 bases between. Looked up from germline, CDR1 is LGHNA and CDR2 is YSLEER. The CDR3 extends over 17 amino acids.

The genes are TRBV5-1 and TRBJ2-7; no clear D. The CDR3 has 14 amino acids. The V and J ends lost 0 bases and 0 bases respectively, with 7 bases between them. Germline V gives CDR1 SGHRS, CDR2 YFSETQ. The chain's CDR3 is CASSLAVGSYEQYV. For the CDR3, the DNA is TGCGCCAGCAGCTTGGCCGTAGGCTCCTACGAGCAGTACGTC.

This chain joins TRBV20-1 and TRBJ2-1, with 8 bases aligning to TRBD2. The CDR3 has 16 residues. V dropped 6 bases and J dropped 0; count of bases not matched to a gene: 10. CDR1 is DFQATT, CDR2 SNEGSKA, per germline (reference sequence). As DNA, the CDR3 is TGCAGTGCGAGATCCATAGCGGGGAGCTCCTACAATGAGCAGTTCTTC. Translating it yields CSARSIAGSSYNEQFF.